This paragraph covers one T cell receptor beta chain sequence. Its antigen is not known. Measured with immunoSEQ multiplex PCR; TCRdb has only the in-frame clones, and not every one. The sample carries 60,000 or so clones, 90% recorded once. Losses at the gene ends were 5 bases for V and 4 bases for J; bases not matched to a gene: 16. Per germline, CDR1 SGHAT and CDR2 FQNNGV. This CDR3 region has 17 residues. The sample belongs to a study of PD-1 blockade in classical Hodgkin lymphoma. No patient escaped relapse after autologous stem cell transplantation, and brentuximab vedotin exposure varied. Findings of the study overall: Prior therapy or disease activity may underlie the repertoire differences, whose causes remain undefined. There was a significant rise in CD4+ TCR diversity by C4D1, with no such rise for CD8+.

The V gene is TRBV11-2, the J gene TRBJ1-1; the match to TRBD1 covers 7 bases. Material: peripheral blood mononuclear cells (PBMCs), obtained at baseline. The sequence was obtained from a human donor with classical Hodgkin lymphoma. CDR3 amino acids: CASSQGPDRESFTEAFF. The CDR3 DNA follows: TGTGCCAGCAGCCAAGGCCCCGACAGGGAATCTTTCACTGAAGCTTTCTTT.